The clone carrying this T cell receptor (beta chain) has just one count. As yet, its antigen is unknown. The data originate from a study of cytomegalovirus exposure and HLA in healthy donors. Study observations and caveats: The study designated some 180 TCR beta chains cytomegalovirus-associated.

The PCR had 60 Vbeta and 13 Jbeta primers. Sequencing used immunoSEQ multiplex PCR; TCRdb keeps in-frame clones, though not all of them. The data contain 200,000 to 250,000 clones, around 86% of them singletons. Losses at the gene ends were 3 bases for V and 7 bases for J; bases not matched to a gene: 1. CDR3 size: 15 residues. Germline V gene data show CDR1 as ENHRY and CDR2 as SYGVKD. The sequence was collected from a woman between 40 and 50 years old in good health and CMV-seronegative. Sequencing input: PBMCs. The chain employs TRBV10-3 and TRBJ2-1, with TRBD2 matching over 15 bases. CDR3 DNA sequence: TGTGCCATCAGTGAAGGACTAGCGGGAGGGAATGAGCAGTTCTTC. Encoded protein: CAISEGLAGGNEQFF.